One T cell receptor (beta chain) is described in this entry. Produced via immunoSEQ multiplex PCR; TCRdb's table is partial and in-frame only. Found here are 650,000 to 800,000 clones, 80% to 90% of them singletons; the top ten hold under 0.3%. The entry originates in a study of blood T cell repertoires in COVID-19. Trimming cost V 6 bases and J 4 bases, with 14 bases left between them. Germline V gene sequence: CDR1 SQVTM, CDR2 ANQGSEA. The CDR3 consists of 13 residues. Material for sequencing was peripheral blood. The chain couples TRBV29-1 to TRBJ2-3; D is perhaps TRBD2 (5 bases). The TCR originated in a woman aged 18 to 35 with acute or convalescent COVID-19. The CDR3 coding sequence is TGCAGCGTGGCCAGACTAATTTCAGATACGCAGTATTTT. Encoded protein: CSVARLISDTQYF.